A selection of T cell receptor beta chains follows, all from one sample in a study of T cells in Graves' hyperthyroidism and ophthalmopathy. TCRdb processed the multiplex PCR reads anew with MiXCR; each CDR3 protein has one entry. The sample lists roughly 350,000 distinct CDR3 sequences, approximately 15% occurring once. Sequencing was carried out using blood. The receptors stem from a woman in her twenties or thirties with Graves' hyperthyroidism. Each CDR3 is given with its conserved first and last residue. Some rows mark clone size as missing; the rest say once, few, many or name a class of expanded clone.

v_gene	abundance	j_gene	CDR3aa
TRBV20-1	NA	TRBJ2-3	CSARAGGGADTQYF
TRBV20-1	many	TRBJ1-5	CSVLRTDLDNQPQHF
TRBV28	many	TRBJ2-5	CASSSVTGTGLQYF
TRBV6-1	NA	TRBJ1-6	CASSMATHSYNSPLHF
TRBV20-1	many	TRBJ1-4	CSARDPWGVNEKLFF
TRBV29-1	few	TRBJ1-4	CSVGALSGKLFF
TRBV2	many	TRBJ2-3	CASSQVLTDTQYF
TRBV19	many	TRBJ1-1	CASNIGGGRALGTEAFF
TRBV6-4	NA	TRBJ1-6	CATQRATANSPLHF
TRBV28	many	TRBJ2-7	CASSSSVSYEQYF
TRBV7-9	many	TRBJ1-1	CASSPPLGNQGSTEAFF
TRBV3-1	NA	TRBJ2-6	CASSRVGLSSGANVLTF
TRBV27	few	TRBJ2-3	CASSFLGESLTDTQYF
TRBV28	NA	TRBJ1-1	CASSLGRTHTEAFF
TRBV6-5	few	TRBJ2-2	CASSYRDILAGELFF
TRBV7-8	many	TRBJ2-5	CATSRPRLATFQETQYF
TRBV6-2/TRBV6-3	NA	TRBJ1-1	CASSSIQIEAFF
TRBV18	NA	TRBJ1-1	CASSPTGDNTEAFF
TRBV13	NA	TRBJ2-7	CASSFRGRSYEQYF
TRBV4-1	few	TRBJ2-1	CASSPRLAGVDEQFF
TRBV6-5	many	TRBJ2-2	CASSYGLAQNTGELFF
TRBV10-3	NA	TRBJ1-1	CAIASNTEAFF
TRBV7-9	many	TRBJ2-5	CASSLNLAGEETQYF
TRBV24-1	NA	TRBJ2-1	CATTDARNEQFF
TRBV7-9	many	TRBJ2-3	CASSLEQGGWGSTDTQYF
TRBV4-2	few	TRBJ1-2	CASSHPSDREVYGYTF
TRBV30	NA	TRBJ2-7	CAWDAFYEQYF
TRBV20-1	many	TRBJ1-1	CSAPWGPGSVNTEAFF
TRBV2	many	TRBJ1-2	CASSESGQGTYTF
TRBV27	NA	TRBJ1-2	CASSLRGGLVGVHGYTF
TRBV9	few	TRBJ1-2	CASSVEGVLNYGYTF
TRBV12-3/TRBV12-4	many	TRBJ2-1	CASSSPRGRGDLYNEQFF
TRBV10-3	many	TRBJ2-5	CAIRTGNQETQYF
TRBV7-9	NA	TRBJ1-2	CASSRDSISYGYTF
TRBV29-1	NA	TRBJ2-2	CSVEGLVNTGELFF
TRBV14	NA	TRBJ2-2	CASGVWPRMRTGELFF
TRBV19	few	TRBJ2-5	CASSIGVWETQYF
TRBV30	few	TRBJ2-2	CAWTRAKTSIVGELFF
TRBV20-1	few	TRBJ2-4	CSARAGGKGTVKNIQYF
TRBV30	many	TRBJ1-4	CAWSDREKLFF
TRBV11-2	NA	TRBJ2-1	CASSLRVDNYNEQFF
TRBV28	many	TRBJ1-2	CASSLEGPDRGYTF
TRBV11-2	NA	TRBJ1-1	CASSAGQGGTEAFF
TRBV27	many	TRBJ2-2	CASGLGGPNTGELFF
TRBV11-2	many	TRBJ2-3	CASTYPAGADTQYF
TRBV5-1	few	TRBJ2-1	CASSPLSGAVNEQFF
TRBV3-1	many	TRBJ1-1	CASSQGGLTTEAFF
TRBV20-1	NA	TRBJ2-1	CSALGTYNEQFF
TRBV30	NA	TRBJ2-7	CAWSVTGEQYF